The 16 T cell receptor beta chains reported below all come from one sample, sequenced in a study of OX40 agonist ivuxolimab in advanced cancers. Some clones are missing from TCRdb's copy, which holds only in-frame ones; the method was immunoSEQ multiplex PCR. This sample has 40,000 to 55,000 clones, with about nine tenths found just once. Sample: CD4+ or CD8+ T cells sorted from blood, taken in a trial of the OX40 agonist ivuxolimab. These receptors were collected from an adult with an advanced solid tumor such as melanoma, head and neck, liver or kidney cancer.

The CDR3 loop reads CASSSSGSNRNEQFF. DNA of the CDR3: TGTGCCAGCAGTTCTTCCGGGAGCAATAGGAATGAGCAGTTCTTC. The chain employs TRBV6-4 and TRBJ2-1; D is possibly TRBD2 (6 bases). The germline V gene encodes CDR1 MRHNA and CDR2 SNTAGT. Trimming stripped 5 bases from V and 7 bases from J, with 18 bases between. The CDR3 runs 15 residues.

This chain connects TRBV2 to TRBJ2-2, with D uncertain. Germline values: CDR1 SNHLY, CDR2 FYNNEI. The CDR3 has 13 amino acids. V was clipped by 0 bases and J by 7 bases, with 6 bases between them. The CDR3 bases are TGTGCCAGCAGTGAAGCGCGAGGCGGGGAGCTGTTTTTT. Its protein product is CASSEARGGELFF.

The chain employs TRBV11-3 and TRBJ2-1; D is unresolved. Germline CDR1 SGHNT, CDR2 YENEEA. V shed 1 base and J shed 6 bases, with 10 bases lying between them. The CDR3 loop spans 14 amino acids. CDR3 sequence: CASSLAALGNEQFF. As DNA, the CDR3 is TGTGCCAGCAGCTTAGCCGCGCTCGGCAATGAGCAGTTCTTC.

The DNA of the CDR3 is TGTGCCAGCAGCCACCACGGGACCCTATCTGGGGCCAACGTCCTGACTTTC. This translates into CASSHHGTLSGANVLTF. The chain carries TRBV4-2 and TRBJ2-6; D might be TRBD1 or TRBD2, each matching 5 bases. This CDR3 region has 17 residues. The V end was cut by 3 bases, the J end by 1 base, with 13 bases between. Per the germline V gene, CDR1 is LGHNA and CDR2 is YNFKEQ.

J is TRBJ2-2 and V is TRBV2; 7 bases line up with TRBD1. V lost 7 bases to trimming and J lost 7 bases; unmatched junction nucleotides: 6. Germline CDR1 is SNHLY and CDR2 is FYNNEI. The CDR3 loop spans 13 amino acids. The DNA for the CDR3 is TGTGCCAGCACCAACAGGGGTGGCGGGGAGCTGTTTTTT. Encoded protein: CASTNRGGGELFF.

In its sample, this clone was seen once. The rearrangement uses TRBV29-1 and TRBJ1-4, with 11 bases matching TRBD1. This CDR3 spans 15 amino acids. Looked up from germline, CDR1 is SQVTM and CDR2 is ANQGSEA. The V and J ends lost 6 bases and 3 bases, in that order; junction bases with no gene match: 6. The CDR3 DNA is TGCAGCGTATCCGGGACAGGGGGACCTAATGAAAAACTGTTTTTT. This gives the protein CSVSGTGGPNEKLFF.

This clone was seen once. CDR3 protein: CAEGGQGAAGYTF. CDR3 coding DNA: TGTGCCGAGGGGGGACAGGGGGCAGCTGGCTACACCTTC. This chain links TRBV28 with TRBJ1-2, with 12 nucleotides matching TRBD1. The CDR3 is made up of 13 amino acids. The junction had 8 bases not matched to a gene; V was cut back by 11 bases and J by 7 bases. Germline CDR1 and CDR2: MDHEN and SYDVKM.

The V gene is TRBV27, the J gene TRBJ2-7; TRBD1 matches 9 bases. Germline lookup yields CDR1 MNHEY and CDR2 SMNVEV (reference sequence). The V and J ends lost 10 bases and 5 bases, in that order; junction bases with no gene match: 9. This CDR3 region has 13 residues. The CDR3 is CATFGTGYHEQYF. For the CDR3, the DNA is TGTGCCACCTTCGGGACAGGGTACCACGAGCAGTACTTC.

This chain links TRBV25-1 with TRBJ1-2; 7 bases line up with TRBD1. The CDR3 loop spans 17 amino acids. Unmatched junction bases numbered 11, after V lost 4 bases and J lost 0 bases. Per germline, CDR1 MGHDK and CDR2 SYGVNS. CDR3 in amino acids: CASSARDSFSANYGYTF. The CDR3 nucleotides read TGTGCCAGCAGTGCCCGGGACAGCTTTTCGGCTAACTATGGCTACACCTTC.

The J gene is TRBJ1-2, the V gene TRBV28; D possibly corresponds to TRBD1 (6 bases). Germline loops: CDR1 MDHEN, CDR2 SYDVKM. The CDR3 sequence is 13 residues long. Trimming took off 7 bases at V and 5 bases at J, with 14 bases between the two ends. CDR3 nucleotide sequence: TGTGCCAGCACCCTCGAGGGGGGGTATGGCTACACCTTC. Translated: CASTLEGGYGYTF.

The chain employs TRBV28 and TRBJ2-7; perhaps TRBD1 as D (6 bases). The CDR3 has 14 amino acids. Trimming stripped 5 bases from V and 1 base from J, with 12 bases between. Per germline, CDR1 MDHEN and CDR2 SYDVKM. This chain's CDR3 is CASSPLRGSYEQYF. The DNA of the CDR3 is TGTGCCAGCAGTCCCCTCAGGGGATCCTACGAGCAGTACTTC.

This chain links TRBV5-1 with TRBJ1-2; D is unresolved. The CDR3 totals 15 residues. V shed 0 bases and J shed 0 bases, with 9 bases lying between them. CDR1 SGHRS and CDR2 YFSETQ come from the germline V gene. The CDR3 region has the DNA TGCGCCAGCAGCTTGGGGGGTTTTTCTAACTATGGCTACACCTTC. Protein product: CASSLGGFSNYGYTF.

The count of this clone is one. V usage is TRBV23-1 and J usage is TRBJ2-6; 8 bases align to TRBD2. TRBV23-1 is identified as an open reading frame with a role that is uncertain. V lost 6 bases to trimming and J lost 1 base; unmatched junction nucleotides: 8. The CDR3 totals 17 residues. The CDR3: CASRTSARRSGANVLTF. CDR3 nucleotide sequence: TGCGCCAGCAGGACTAGCGCCAGGAGATCTGGGGCCAACGTCCTGACTTTC.

The chain combines TRBV7-8 with TRBJ2-4; tentative D call: TRBD2 (6 bases). CDR1 SGHVS and CDR2 FQNEAQ come from the germline V gene. The CDR3 is 17 residues long. V was pared by 5 bases and J by 0 bases, with 17 bases between. The CDR3 spells CASSPTRPGLAKNIQYF. In nucleotides, the CDR3 is TGTGCCAGCAGCCCCACCCGGCCGGGACTAGCCAAAAACATTCAGTACTTC.

CDR3 region: CASSPWVSGNTIYF. In nucleotides, the CDR3 is TGTGCCAGCAGCCCCTGGGTCTCTGGAAACACCATATATTTT. The chain recombines TRBV9 with TRBJ1-3; D uncertain. The length of the CDR3 is 14 residues. Trimming shortened V by 4 bases and J by 0 bases, and 8 bases separated the two germline ends. Germline V CDR1 and CDR2: SGDLS, YYNGEE.

The V gene is TRBV6-6, the J gene TRBJ2-7; D is perhaps TRBD2 (5 bases). Between the trimmed V and J ends, which lost 9 bases and 0 bases, there was a span of 18 bases. CDR1 and CDR2 (germline): MNHNY, SVGAGI (reference sequence). The CDR3 is 15 amino acids. The CDR3 region is CASHNRGASSYEQYF. CDR3 bases: TGTGCCAGTCACAACCGGGGAGCCAGCTCCTACGAGCAGTACTTC.